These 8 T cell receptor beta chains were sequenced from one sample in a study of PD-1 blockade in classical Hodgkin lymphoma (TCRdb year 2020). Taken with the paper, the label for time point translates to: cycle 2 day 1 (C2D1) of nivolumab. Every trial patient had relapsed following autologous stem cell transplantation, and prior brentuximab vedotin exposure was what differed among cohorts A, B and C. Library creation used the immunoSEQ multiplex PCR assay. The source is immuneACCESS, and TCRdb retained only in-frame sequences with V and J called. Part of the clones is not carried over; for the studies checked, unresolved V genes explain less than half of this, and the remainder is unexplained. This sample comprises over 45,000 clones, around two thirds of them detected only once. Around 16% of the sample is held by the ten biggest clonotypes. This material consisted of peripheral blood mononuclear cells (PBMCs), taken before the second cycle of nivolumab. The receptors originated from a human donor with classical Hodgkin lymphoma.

The CDR3 protein is CASSPGQGRQPQHF. DNA of the CDR3: TGTGCCAGCAGTCCGGGACAGGGACGGCAGCCCCAGCATTTT. The genes are TRBV28 and TRBJ1-5, with 9 positions matching TRBD1. CDR3 length: 14 amino acids. The V gene end was trimmed by 5 bases and the J gene end by 7 bases; junction bases not matched to a gene: 6. Looked up from germline, CDR1 is MDHEN and CDR2 is SYDVKM.

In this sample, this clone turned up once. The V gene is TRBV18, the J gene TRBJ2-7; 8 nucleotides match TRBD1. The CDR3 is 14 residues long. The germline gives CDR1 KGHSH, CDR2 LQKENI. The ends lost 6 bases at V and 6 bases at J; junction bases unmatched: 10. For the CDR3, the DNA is TGTGCCAGCTCGACCGGACAGGGACAATTCGAGCAGTACTTC. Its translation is CASSTGQGQFEQYF. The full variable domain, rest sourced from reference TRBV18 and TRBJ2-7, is NAGVMQNPRHLVRRRGQEARLRCSPMKGHSHVYWYRQLPEEGLKFMVYLQKENIIDESGMPKERFSAEFPKEGPSILRIQQVVRGDSAAYFCASSTGQGQFEQYFGPGTRLTVT.

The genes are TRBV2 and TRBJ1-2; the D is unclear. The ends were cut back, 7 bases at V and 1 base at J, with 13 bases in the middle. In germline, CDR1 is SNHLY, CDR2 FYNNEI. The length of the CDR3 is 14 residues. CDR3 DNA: TGTGCCAGCATCTCCGGTAGCCTTAACTATGGCTACACCTTC. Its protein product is CASISGSLNYGYTF.

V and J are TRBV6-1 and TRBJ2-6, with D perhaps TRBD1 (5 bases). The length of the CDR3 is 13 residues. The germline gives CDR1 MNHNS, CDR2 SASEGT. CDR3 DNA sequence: TGTGGGACCGGCGACAGAGAGGCCAACGTCCTGACTTTC. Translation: CGTGDREANVLTF.

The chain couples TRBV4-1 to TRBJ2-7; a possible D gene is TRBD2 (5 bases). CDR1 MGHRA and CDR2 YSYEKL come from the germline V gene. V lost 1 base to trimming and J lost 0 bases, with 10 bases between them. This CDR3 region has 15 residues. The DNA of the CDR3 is TGCGCCAGCAGCCAAGTAACTAGTCTCTCCTACGAGCAGTACTTC. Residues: CASSQVTSLSYEQYF.

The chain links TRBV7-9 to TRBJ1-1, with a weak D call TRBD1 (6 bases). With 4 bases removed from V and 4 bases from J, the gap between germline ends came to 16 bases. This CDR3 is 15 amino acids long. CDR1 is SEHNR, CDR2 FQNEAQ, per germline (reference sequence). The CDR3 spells CASSWGQGFVTEAFF. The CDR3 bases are TGTGCCAGCAGCTGGGGGCAAGGTTTTGTCACTGAAGCTTTCTTT. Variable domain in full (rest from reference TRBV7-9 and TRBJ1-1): DTGVSQNPRHKITKRGQNVTFRCDPISEHNRLYWYRQTLGQGPEFLTYFQNEAQLEKSRLLSDRFSAERPKGSFSTLEIQRTEQGDSAMYLCASSWGQGFVTEAFFGQGTRLTVV.

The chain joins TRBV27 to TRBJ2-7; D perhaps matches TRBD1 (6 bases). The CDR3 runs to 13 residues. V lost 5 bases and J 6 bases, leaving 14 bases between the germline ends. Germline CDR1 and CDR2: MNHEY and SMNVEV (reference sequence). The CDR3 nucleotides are TGTGCCAGCAGTCTCTACTTAGGGGGCGAGCAGTACTTC. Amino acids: CASSLYLGGEQYF.

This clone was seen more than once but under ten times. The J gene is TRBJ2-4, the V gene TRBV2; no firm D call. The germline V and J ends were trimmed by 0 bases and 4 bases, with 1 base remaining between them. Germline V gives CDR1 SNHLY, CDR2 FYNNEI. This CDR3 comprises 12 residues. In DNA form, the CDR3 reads TGTGCCAGCAGTGAAGCGAAAAACATTCAGTACTTC. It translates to CASSEAKNIQYF.